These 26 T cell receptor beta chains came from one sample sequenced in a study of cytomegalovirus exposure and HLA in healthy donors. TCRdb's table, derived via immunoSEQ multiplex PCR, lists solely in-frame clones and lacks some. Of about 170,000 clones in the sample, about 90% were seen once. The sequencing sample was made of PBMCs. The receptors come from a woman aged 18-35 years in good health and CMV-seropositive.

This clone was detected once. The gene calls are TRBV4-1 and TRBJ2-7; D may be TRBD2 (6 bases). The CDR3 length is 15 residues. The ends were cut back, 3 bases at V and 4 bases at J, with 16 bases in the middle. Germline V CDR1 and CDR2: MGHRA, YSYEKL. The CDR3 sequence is CASSHEPGTPYEQYF. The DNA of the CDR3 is TGCGCCAGCAGCCATGAACCCGGGACTCCTTACGAGCAGTACTTC.

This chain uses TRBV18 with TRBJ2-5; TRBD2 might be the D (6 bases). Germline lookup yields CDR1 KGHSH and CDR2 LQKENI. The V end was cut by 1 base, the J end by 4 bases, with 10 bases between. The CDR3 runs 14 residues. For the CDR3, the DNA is TGTGCCAGCTCACCACAAGGGAGGCCAGAGACCCAGTACTTC. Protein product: CASSPQGRPETQYF.

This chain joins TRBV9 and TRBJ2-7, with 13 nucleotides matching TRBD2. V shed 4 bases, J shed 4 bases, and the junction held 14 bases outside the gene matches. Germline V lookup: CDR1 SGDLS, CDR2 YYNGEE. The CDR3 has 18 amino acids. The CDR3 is CASSPDGLAGVHSYEQYF. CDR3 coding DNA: TGTGCCAGCAGCCCCGATGGACTAGCGGGAGTTCATAGTTACGAGCAGTACTTC.

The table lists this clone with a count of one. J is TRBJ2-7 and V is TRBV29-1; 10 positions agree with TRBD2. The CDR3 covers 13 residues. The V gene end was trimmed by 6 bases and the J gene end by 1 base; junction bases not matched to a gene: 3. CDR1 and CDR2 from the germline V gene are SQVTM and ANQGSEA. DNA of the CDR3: TGCAGCGTAGCAGCGGGAGGGTCCTACGAGCAGTACTTC. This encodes CSVAAGGSYEQYF.

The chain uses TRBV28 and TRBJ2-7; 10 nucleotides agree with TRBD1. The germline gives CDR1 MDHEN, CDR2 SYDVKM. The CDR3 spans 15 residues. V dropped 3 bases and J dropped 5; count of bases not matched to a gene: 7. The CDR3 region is CASSFLGQGFHEQYF. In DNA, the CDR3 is TGTGCCAGCAGTTTCCTGGGACAGGGGTTCCACGAGCAGTACTTC.

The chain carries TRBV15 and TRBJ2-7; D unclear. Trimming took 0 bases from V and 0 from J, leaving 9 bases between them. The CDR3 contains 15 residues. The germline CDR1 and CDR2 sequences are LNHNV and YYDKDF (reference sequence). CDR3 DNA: TGTGCCACCAGCAGAGATCTAGGTAGCTCCTACGAGCAGTACTTC. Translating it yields CATSRDLGSSYEQYF.

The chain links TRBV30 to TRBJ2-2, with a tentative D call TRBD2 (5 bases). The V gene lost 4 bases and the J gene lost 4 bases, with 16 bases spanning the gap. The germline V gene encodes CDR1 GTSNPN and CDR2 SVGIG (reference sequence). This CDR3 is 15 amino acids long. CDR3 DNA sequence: TGTGCCTGGAACCGGGGTTACTCGAGCACCGGGGAGCTGTTTTTT. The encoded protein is CAWNRGYSSTGELFF. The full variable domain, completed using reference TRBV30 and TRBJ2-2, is SQTIHQWPATLVQPVGSPLSLECTVEGTSNPNLYWYRQAAGRGLQLLFYSVGIGQISSEVPQNLSASRPQDRQFILSSKKLLLSDSGFYLCAWNRGYSSTGELFFGEGSRLTVL.

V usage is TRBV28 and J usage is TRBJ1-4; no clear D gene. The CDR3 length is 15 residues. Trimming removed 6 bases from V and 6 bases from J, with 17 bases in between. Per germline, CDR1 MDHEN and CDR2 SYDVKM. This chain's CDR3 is CASRNPGIRDEKLFF. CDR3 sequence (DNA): TGTGCCAGCAGGAACCCCGGGATTAGGGATGAAAAACTGTTTTTT.

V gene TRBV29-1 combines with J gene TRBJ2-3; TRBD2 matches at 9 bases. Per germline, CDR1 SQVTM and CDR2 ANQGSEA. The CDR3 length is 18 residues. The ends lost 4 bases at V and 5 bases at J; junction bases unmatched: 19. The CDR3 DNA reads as TGCAGCGTTGTCCAAGGGTTATCTAGCGGGATTGTTGAAGATACGCAGTATTTT. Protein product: CSVVQGLSSGIVEDTQYF.

This chain's CDR3 is CAISNRDLGTYEQYF. In DNA, the CDR3 is TGTGCCATCAGTAACAGGGATTTGGGAACCTACGAGCAGTACTTC. The chain employs TRBV10-3 and TRBJ2-7; D may be TRBD1 (6 bases). Deletions cut 5 bases from V and 2 bases from J, with 16 bases between. CDR3 size: 15 residues. The germline V gene has CDR1 ENHRY and CDR2 SYGVKD.

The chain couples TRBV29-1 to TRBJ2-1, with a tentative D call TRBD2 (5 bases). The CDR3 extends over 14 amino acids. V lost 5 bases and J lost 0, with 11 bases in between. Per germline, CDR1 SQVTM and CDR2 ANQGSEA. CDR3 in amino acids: CSVLRTSSYNEQFF. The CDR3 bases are TGCAGCGTTTTGAGAACTAGCTCCTACAATGAGCAGTTCTTC.

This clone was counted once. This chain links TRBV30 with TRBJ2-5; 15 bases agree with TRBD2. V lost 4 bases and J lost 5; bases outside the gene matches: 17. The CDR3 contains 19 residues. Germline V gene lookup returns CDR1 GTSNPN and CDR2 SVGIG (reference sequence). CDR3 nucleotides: TGTGCCTGGAACCTACCCCGGCCGGGACTAGCGGGAGGCGGGGAGACCCAGTACTTC. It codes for CAWNLPRPGLAGGGETQYF.

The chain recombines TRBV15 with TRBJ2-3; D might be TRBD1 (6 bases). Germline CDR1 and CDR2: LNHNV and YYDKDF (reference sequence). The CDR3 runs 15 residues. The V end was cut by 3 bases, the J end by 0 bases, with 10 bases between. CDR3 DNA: TGTGCCACCAGCAGGGGGGCCGTTAGCACAGATACGCAGTATTTT. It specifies CATSRGAVSTDTQYF. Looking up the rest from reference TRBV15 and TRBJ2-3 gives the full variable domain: DAMVIQNPRYQVTQFGKPVTLSCSQTLNHNVMYWYQQKSSQAPKLLFHYYDKDFNNEADTPDNFQSRRPNTSFCFLDIRSPGLGDTAMYLCATSRGAVSTDTQYFGPGTRLTVL.

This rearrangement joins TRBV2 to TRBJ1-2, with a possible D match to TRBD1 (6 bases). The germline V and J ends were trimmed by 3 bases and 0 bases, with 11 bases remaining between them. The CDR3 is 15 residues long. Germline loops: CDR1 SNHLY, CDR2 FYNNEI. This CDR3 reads CASSELGGPNYGYTF. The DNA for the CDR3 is TGTGCCAGCAGTGAGCTCGGGGGGCCTAACTATGGCTACACCTTC. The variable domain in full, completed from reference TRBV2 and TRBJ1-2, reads EPEVTQTPSHQVTQMGQEVILRCVPISNHLYFYWYRQILGQKVEFLVSFYNNEISEKSEIFDDQFSVERPDGSNFTLKIRSTKLEDSAMYFCASSELGGPNYGYTFGSGTRLTVV.

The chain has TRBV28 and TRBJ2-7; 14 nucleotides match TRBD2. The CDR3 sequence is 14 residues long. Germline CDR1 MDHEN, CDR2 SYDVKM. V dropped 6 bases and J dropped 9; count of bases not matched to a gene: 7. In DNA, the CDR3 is TGTGCCAGCAGCCTGACTAGCGGGAGGGCCGGGCAGTACTTC. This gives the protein CASSLTSGRAGQYF.

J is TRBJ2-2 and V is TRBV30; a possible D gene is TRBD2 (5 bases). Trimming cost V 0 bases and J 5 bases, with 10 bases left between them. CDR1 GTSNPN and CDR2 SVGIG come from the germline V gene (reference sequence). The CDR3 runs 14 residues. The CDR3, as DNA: TGTGCCTGGAGTGTACCTCGCGGGACCGGGGAGCTGTTTTTT. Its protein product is CAWSVPRGTGELFF.

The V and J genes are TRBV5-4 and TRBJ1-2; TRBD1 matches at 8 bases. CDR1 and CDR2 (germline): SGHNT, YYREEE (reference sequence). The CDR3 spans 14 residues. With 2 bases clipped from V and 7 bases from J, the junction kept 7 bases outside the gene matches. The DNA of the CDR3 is TGTGCCAGCAGCTTTGGCAGGGGGCTGAGTGGCTACACCTTC. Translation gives CASSFGRGLSGYTF.

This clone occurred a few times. The CDR3 nucleotides read TGTGCCAGCAGTTCTTGGACAGGGAACACAGATACGCAGTATTTT. Translation gives CASSSWTGNTDTQYF. The V call is TRBV6-5, the J call TRBJ2-3; 8 nucleotides agree with TRBD1. This CDR3 is built from 15 residues. Trimming cost V 4 bases and J 2 bases; bases outside gene matches: 5. Looked up from germline, CDR1 is MNHEY and CDR2 is SVGAGI.

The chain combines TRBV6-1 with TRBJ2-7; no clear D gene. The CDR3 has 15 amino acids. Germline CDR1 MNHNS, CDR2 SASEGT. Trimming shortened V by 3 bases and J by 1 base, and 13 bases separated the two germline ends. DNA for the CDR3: TGTGCCAGCAGTGATATTTATGGCCTTTCCTACGAGCAGTACTTC. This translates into CASSDIYGLSYEQYF.

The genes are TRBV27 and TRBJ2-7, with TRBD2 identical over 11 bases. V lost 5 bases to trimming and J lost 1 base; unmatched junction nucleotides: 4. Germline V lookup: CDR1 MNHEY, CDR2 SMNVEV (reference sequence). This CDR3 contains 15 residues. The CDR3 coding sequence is TGTGCCAGCAGTATACTAGCGGGAGCGTCCTACGAGCAGTACTTC. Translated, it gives CASSILAGASYEQYF.

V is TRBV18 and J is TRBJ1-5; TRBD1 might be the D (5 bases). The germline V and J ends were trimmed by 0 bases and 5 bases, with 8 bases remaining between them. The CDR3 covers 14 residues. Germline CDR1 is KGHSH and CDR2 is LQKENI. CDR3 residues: CASSPPQGDQPQHF. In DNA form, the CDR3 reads TGTGCCAGCTCACCACCTCAGGGCGATCAGCCCCAGCATTTT.

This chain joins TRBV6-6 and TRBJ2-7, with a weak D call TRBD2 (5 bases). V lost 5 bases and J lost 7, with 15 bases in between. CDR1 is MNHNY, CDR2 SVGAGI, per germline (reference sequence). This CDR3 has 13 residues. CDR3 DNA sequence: TGTGCCAGCAGTCACAACATCCCGGGAGAGCAGTACTTC. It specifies CASSHNIPGEQYF.

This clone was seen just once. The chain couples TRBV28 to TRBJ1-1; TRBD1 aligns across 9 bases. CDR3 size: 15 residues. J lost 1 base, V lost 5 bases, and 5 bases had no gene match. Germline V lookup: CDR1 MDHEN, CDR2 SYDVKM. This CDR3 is CASSVDRGGNTEAFF. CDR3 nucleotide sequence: TGTGCCAGCAGTGTAGACAGGGGGGGGAACACTGAAGCTTTCTTT.

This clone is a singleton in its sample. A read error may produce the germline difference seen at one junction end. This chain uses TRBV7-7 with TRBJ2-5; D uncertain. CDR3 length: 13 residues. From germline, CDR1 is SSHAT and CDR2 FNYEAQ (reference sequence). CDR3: CASSLLVKETQYF. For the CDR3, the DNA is TGTGCTAGCAGCTTATTAGTAAAAGAGACCCAGTACTTC. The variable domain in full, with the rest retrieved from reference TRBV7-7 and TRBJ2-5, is GAGVSQSPRYKVTKRGQDVTLRCDPISSHATLYWYQQALGQGPEFLTYFNYEAQPDKSGLPSDRFSAERPEGSISTLTIQRTEQRDSAMYRCASSLLVKETQYFGPGTRLLVL.

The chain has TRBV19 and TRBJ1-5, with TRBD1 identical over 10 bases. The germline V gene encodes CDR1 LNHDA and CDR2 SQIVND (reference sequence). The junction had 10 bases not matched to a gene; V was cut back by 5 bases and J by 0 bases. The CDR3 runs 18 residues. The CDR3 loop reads CASSLGQGTLNSNQPQHF. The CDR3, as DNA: TGTGCCAGTAGTTTGGGACAGGGGACCCTTAATAGCAATCAGCCCCAGCATTTT. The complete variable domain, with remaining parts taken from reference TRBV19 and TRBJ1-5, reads DGGITQSPKYLFRKEGQNVTLSCEQNLNHDAMYWYRQDPGQGLRLIYYSQIVNDFQKGDIAEGYSVSREKKESFPLTVTSAQKNPTAFYLCASSLGQGTLNSNQPQHFGDGTRLSIL.

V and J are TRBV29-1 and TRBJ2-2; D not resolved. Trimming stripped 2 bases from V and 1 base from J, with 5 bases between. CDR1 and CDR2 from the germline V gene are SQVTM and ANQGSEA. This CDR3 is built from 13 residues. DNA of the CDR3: TGCAGCGTTGAAATTCAGAACACCGGGGAGCTGTTTTTT. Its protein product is CSVEIQNTGELFF.